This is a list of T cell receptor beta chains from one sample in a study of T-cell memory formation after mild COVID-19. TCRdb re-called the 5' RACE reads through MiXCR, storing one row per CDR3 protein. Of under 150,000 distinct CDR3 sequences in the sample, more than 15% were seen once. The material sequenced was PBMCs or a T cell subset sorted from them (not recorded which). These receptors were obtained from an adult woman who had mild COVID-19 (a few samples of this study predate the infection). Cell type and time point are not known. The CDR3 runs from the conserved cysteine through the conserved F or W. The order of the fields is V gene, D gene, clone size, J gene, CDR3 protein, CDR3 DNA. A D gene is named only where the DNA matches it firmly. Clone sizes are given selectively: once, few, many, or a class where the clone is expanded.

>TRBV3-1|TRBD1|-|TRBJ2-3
CASSPWGTGGPDTQYF
TGTGCCAGCAGCCCGTGGGGGACAGGGGGCCCAGATACGCAGTATTTT
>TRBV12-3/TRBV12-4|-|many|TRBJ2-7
CASSLTLLYEQYF
TGTGCCAGCAGTTTAACCCTGCTGTACGAGCAGTACTTC
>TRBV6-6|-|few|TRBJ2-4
CASSYSSTVGGPKNIQYF
TGTGCCAGCAGTTACTCGTCAACCGTAGGGGGACCTAAAAACATTCAGTACTTC
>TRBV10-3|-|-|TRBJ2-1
CAIGRNNEQFF
TGTGCCATCGGCCGCAACAATGAGCAGTTCTTC
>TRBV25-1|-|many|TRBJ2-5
CASSDWGRGLGQETQYF
TGTGCCAGCAGTGACTGGGGGCGCGGGCTTGGGCAAGAGACCCAGTACTTC
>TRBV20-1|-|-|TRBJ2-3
CSAGDGPADTQYF
TGCAGTGCCGGGGACGGGCCGGCTGATACGCAGTATTTT
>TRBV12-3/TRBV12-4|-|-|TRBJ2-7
CASSLTMAAYEQYF
TGTGCCAGCAGTTTGACCATGGCTGCGTACGAGCAGTACTTC
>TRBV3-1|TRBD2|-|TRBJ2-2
CASSQEWREGGTGELFF
TGTGCCAGCAGCCAAGAGTGGCGGGAGGGCGGCACCGGGGAGCTGTTTTTT
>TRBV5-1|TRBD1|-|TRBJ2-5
CASSWGQEETQYF
TGTGCCAGCAGCTGGGGACAGGAAGAGACCCAGTACTTC
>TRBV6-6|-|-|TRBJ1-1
CASRDREAFF
TGTGCCAGCAGGGACAGAGAAGCTTTCTTT
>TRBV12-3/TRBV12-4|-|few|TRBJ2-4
CASSDPRDTTSLYF
TGTGCCAGCAGTGACCCCCGGGACACGACCTCGTTATACTTC
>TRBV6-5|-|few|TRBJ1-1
CASSYTEGGTEAFF
TGTGCCAGCAGTTACACAGAGGGTGGCACTGAAGCTTTCTTT
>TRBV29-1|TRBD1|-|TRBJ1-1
CSVIQAGGAFF
TGCAGCGTGATACAAGCAGGGGGAGCTTTCTTT
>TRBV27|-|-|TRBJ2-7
CASSLSDSYEQYF
TGTGCCAGCAGTTTATCGGACAGCTACGAGCAGTACTTC
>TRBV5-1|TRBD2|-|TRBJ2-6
CASSYGLAGGDSGANVLTF
TGCGCCAGCAGCTATGGACTAGCGGGAGGCGACTCTGGGGCCAACGTCCTGACTTTC
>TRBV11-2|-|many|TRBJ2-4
CASRTDGAKNIQYF
TGTGCCAGCAGGACAGACGGAGCCAAAAACATTCAGTACTTC
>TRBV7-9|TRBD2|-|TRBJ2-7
CASSSRGSGRAYEQYF
TGTGCCAGCAGCTCCCGCGGGAGCGGGAGGGCTTACGAGCAGTACTTC
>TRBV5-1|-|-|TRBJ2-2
CASSVIRQVLNTGELFF
TGCGCCAGCAGCGTAATACGACAGGTCCTAAACACCGGGGAGCTGTTTTTT
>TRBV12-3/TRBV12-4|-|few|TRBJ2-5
CASRRPVPRETQYF
TGTGCCAGCCGACGTCCGGTACCAAGGGAGACCCAGTACTTC
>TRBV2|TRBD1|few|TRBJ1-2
CASSGTGRIDGYTF
TGTGCCAGCAGCGGGACAGGGAGGATCGATGGCTACACCTTC
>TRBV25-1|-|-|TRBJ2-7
CASSPVIAHYEQYF
TGTGCCAGCAGCCCAGTGATCGCCCACTACGAGCAGTACTTC
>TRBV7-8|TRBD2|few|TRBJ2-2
CASSLGLAGSGELFF
TGTGCCAGCAGCTTAGGACTAGCGGGGTCTGGGGAGCTGTTTTTT
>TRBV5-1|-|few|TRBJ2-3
CASSSSRATDTQYF
TGCGCCAGCAGCTCCTCACGGGCCACAGATACGCAGTATTTT
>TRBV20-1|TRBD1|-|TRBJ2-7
CSALRTGHEQYF
TGCAGTGCCTTACGGACAGGGCACGAGCAGTACTTC
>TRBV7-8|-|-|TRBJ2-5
CASRTTRGKLETQYF
TGTGCCAGCAGAACTACCCGGGGGAAATTAGAGACCCAGTACTTC
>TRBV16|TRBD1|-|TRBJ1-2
CASSQSPHGQGDGYTF
TGTGCCAGCAGCCAATCGCCCCATGGACAGGGGGATGGCTACACCTTC
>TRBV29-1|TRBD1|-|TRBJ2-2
CSGRGGIGELFF
TGCAGCGGACGAGGGGGCATCGGGGAGCTGTTTTTT
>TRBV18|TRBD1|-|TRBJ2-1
CASSPRGGQGYNEQFF
TGTGCCAGCTCACCTCGGGGAGGACAGGGGTACAATGAGCAGTTCTTC
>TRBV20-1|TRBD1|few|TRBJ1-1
CSAQTRGQREAFF
TGCAGTGCTCAGACAAGGGGGCAACGGGAAGCTTTCTTT
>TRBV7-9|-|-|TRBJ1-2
CASSLRDFGDYGYTF
TGTGCCAGCAGCTTAAGGGACTTCGGGGACTATGGCTACACCTTC
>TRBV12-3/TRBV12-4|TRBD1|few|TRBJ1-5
CASSSDRAGGYQPQHF
TGTGCCAGCAGTTCAGACAGGGCGGGGGGTTATCAGCCCCAGCATTTT
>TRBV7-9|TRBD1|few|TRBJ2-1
CASSWPRDRYNEQFF
TGTGCCAGCAGCTGGCCCCGGGACAGGTACAATGAGCAGTTCTTC
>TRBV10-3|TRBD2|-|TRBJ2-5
CAISEGTSGRGGTQYF
TGTGCCATCAGTGAAGGAACTAGCGGGAGAGGAGGGACCCAGTACTTC
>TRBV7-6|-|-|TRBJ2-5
CASSVEGQETQYF
TGTGCCAGCAGCGTCGAAGGTCAGGAGACCCAGTACTTC
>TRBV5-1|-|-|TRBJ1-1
CASSLGSQGNTEAFF
TGCGCCAGCAGCTTGGGATCTCAGGGGAACACTGAAGCTTTCTTT
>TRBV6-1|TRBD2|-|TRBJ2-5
CASSLGLAGLQETQYF
TGTGCCAGCAGCCTCGGACTAGCGGGGCTCCAAGAGACCCAGTACTTC
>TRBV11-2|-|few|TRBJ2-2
CASSKSSVVNTGELFF
TGTGCCAGCAGCAAAAGCAGCGTAGTGAACACCGGGGAGCTGTTTTTT
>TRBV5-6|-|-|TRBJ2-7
CASSSGGSYEQYF
TGTGCCAGCAGCTCCGGAGGATCCTACGAGCAGTACTTC
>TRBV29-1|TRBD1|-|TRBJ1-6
CSVSTGTGGVGSPLHF
TGCAGCGTTTCCACCGGGACAGGGGGAGTTGGCTCACCCCTCCACTTT
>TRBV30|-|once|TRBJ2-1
CAWRKAAYNEQFF
TGTGCCTGGAGGAAAGCCGCCTACAATGAGCAGTTCTTC
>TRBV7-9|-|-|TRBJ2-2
CASSLTSSITGELFF
TGTGCCAGCAGCCTGACTAGTTCCATCACCGGGGAGCTGTTTTTT
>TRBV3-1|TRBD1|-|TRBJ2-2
CASSLLPGTGGRTGELFF
TGTGCCAGCAGCCTCCTCCCCGGGACAGGGGGCCGAACCGGGGAGCTGTTTTTT
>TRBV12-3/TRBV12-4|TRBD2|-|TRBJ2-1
CASSRGSASYNEQFF
TGTGCCAGCAGCCGCGGGAGTGCGTCCTACAATGAGCAGTTCTTC